This T cell receptor (beta chain) was sequenced for a study of T cells in Graves' hyperthyroidism and ophthalmopathy. About the research overall: At the time of initial diagnosis and before any treatment, peripheral blood was collected.

The PBMCs were sourced from fresh peripheral blood (around 9.9 ml). TCR beta CDR3 sequences were amplified from RNA transcripts. First-round RT-PCR of the TCR CDR3 relied on the HTBI primer set. TCRdb ran MiXCR on the multiplex PCR reads and lists one entry per CDR3 protein. The sample yields hundreds of thousands of distinct CDR3 sequences, 13% to 15% seen once. The material sequenced was blood. The TCR was taken from a middle-aged woman with Graves' hyperthyroidism.

CDR3 nucleotide sequence: TGTGCCAGCGCCTCTAGCGGCCCCTACGAGCAGTACTTC. Protein sequence: CASASSGPYEQYF. This chain links TRBV18 with TRBJ2-7; 7 bases match TRBD2. After removal of 8 bases from V and 2 bases from J, the junction contained 6 bases not matched to a gene. The CDR3 contains 13 residues. Germline V CDR1 and CDR2: KGHSH, LQKENI.